A selection of T cell receptor beta chains follows, all from one sample in a study of early stage breast cancer tumors. Data came from immunoSEQ multiplex PCR; TCRdb stores just in-frame clones and leaves some out. Of 20,000 to 25,000 clones listed, roughly 76% are singletons. The sequenced sample was blood. Source of these receptors: a person between 60 and 70 years old with breast cancer. Both conserved end residues are part of each CDR3. A D gene is named only where the DNA matches it firmly. Size is omitted from some rows. Given values are once, few, many or a class for expanded clones.

j_gene: TRBJ1-1; d_gene: NA; abundance: NA; v_gene: TRBV5-1; CDR3aa: CASSFTQGWNTEAFF; CDR3nt: TGCGCCAGCAGCTTTACTCAGGGCTGGAACACTGAAGCTTTCTTT
j_gene: TRBJ1-3; d_gene: TRBD1; abundance: NA; v_gene: TRBV30; CDR3aa: CAWRDRGENTIYF; CDR3nt: TGTGCCTGGAGGGACAGGGGAGAAAACACCATATATTTT
j_gene: TRBJ2-3; d_gene: NA; abundance: NA; v_gene: TRBV7-2; CDR3aa: CASSLTPSTTDTQYF; CDR3nt: TGTGCCAGCAGCTTAACCCCTAGCACCACAGATACGCAGTATTTT
j_gene: TRBJ1-2; d_gene: TRBD1; abundance: few; v_gene: TRBV4-2; CDR3aa: CASSQSDRASVYTF; CDR3nt: TGTGCCAGCAGCCAGTCCGACAGGGCGAGTGTCTACACCTTC
j_gene: TRBJ2-3; d_gene: TRBD1; abundance: NA; v_gene: TRBV29-1; CDR3aa: CSVARGNTDTQYF; CDR3nt: TGCAGCGTAGCCAGGGGGAACACAGATACGCAGTATTTT
j_gene: TRBJ2-1; d_gene: TRBD1; abundance: NA; v_gene: TRBV27; CDR3aa: CASSLGSFGTGLNEQFF; CDR3nt: TGTGCCAGCAGTTTAGGATCATTTGGGACAGGGCTCAATGAGCAGTTCTTC
j_gene: TRBJ1-2; d_gene: NA; abundance: few; v_gene: TRBV5-1; CDR3aa: CASRRDNQRYGYTF; CDR3nt: TGCGCCAGCAGACGGGACAATCAGAGGTATGGCTACACCTTC
j_gene: TRBJ1-3; d_gene: NA; abundance: few; v_gene: TRBV14; CDR3aa: CASSQVSNTIYF; CDR3nt: TGTGCCAGCAGCCAAGTATCGAACACCATATATTTT
j_gene: TRBJ2-7; d_gene: TRBD2; abundance: NA; v_gene: TRBV4-1; CDR3aa: CASSQDFAGEVLEQYF; CDR3nt: TGCGCCAGCAGCCAAGATTTCGCGGGAGAAGTGCTAGAGCAGTACTTC
j_gene: TRBJ2-6; d_gene: TRBD1; abundance: NA; v_gene: TRBV9; CDR3aa: CASAWDQGAFSGANVLTF; CDR3nt: TGTGCCAGCGCTTGGGACCAGGGGGCCTTTTCTGGGGCCAACGTCCTGACTTTC
j_gene: TRBJ2-1; d_gene: TRBD2; abundance: once; v_gene: TRBV5-1; CDR3aa: CASSLPGLAGGSSYNEQFF; CDR3nt: TGCGCCAGCAGCTTGCCCGGACTAGCGGGGGGGAGCTCCTACAATGAGCAGTTCTTC
j_gene: TRBJ1-1; d_gene: NA; abundance: NA; v_gene: TRBV30; CDR3aa: CAWRWERGTEAFF; CDR3nt: TGTGCCTGGAGGTGGGAGAGGGGAACTGAAGCTTTCTTT
j_gene: TRBJ1-6; d_gene: NA; abundance: few; v_gene: TRBV2; CDR3aa: CASSELEDSPLHF; CDR3nt: TGTGCCAGCAGTGAATTGGAGGATTCACCCCTCCACTTT
j_gene: TRBJ1-4; d_gene: NA; abundance: NA; v_gene: TRBV11-3; CDR3aa: CASSVEGGPEPNEKLFF; CDR3nt: TGTGCCAGCAGCGTGGAAGGGGGGCCGGAACCAAATGAAAAACTGTTTTTT
j_gene: TRBJ1-3; d_gene: NA; abundance: NA; v_gene: TRBV10-3; CDR3aa: CAISPLGSGNTIYF; CDR3nt: TGTGCCATCTCGCCTTTGGGCTCTGGAAACACCATATATTTT